Listed below are T cell receptor beta chains from one sample, sequenced in a study of shared clonotypes between healthy human individuals. Generated by immunoSEQ multiplex PCR, the TCRdb table keeps only in-frame clones and is missing some. In the table there are about 660,000 clones, roughly 70% of which are singletons. The source material was memory CD4+ T cells sorted from blood. Receptor source: a woman in her twenties or thirties in good health. Both conserved end residues are part of each CDR3. The order of the fields is V gene, J gene, clone size, D gene, CDR3 DNA, CDR3 protein. D genes are given only for firm matches. Rows give clone size only sometimes, using once, few, many, or a class for an expanded clone.

>TRBV5-1|TRBJ2-5|NA|NA
TGCGCCAGCAGCTTGAGAGAATCTTGGGAGACCCAGTACTTC
CASSLRESWETQYF
>TRBV27|TRBJ2-7|NA|TRBD1
TGTGCCAGCAGTTCAAACAGGGGATCCTACGAGCAGTACTTC
CASSSNRGSYEQYF
>TRBV5-6|TRBJ2-5|NA|NA
TGTGCCAGCAGCTCGCTTGACAGCACCCAAGAGACCCAGTACTTC
CASSSLDSTQETQYF
>TRBV29-1|TRBJ2-5|NA|NA
TGCAGCGTTGTTTTTCCGGGCGGAGCTGGGGAGTACTTC
CSVVFPGGAGEYF
>TRBV7-2|TRBJ1-1|NA|TRBD1
TGTGCCAGCAGCTTCGCCGGGACAGGGGGAGGAGGCACTGAAGCTTTCTTT
CASSFAGTGGGGTEAFF
>TRBV7-9|TRBJ2-1|NA|TRBD2
TGTGCCAGCTTAGTTAGCGGGAGCCCCTACAATGAGCAGTTCTTC
CASLVSGSPYNEQFF
>TRBV5-6|TRBJ1-2|NA|TRBD1
TGTGCCAGCAGCCAAACTCCAGGGGGCACTAACTATGGCTACACCTTC
CASSQTPGGTNYGYTF
>TRBV23-1|TRBJ2-2|few|NA
TGCGCCAGCAGTTTAACTCTAACCGGGGAGAAACACACCGGGGAGCTGTTTTTT
CASSLTLTGEKHTGELFF
>TRBV7-9|TRBJ1-1|NA|NA
TGTGCCAGCAGCCCAGAGGGCACTCCGAACACTGAAGCTTTCTTT
CASSPEGTPNTEAFF
>TRBV28|TRBJ1-4|NA|NA
TGTGCCAGCCTACAGGGTGGTGAAAAACTGTTTTTT
CASLQGGEKLFF